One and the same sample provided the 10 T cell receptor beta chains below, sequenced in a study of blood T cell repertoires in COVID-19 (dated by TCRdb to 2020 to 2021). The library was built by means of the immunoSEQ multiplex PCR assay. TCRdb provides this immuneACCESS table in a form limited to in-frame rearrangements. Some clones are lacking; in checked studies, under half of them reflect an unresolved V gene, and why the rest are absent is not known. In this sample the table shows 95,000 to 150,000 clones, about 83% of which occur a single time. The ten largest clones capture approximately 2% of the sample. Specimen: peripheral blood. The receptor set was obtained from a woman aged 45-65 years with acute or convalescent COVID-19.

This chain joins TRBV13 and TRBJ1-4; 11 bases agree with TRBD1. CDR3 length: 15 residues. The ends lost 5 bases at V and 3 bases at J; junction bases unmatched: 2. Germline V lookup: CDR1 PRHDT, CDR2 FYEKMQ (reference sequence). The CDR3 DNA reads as TGTGCCAGCAGCGGACAGGGGGCGGCTAATGAAAAACTGTTTTTT. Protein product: CASSGQGAANEKLFF.

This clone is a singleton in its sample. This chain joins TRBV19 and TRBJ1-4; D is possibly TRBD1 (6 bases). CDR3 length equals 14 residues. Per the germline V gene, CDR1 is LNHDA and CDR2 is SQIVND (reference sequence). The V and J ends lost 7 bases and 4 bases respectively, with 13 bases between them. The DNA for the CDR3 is TGTGCCAGTAACAGGGACGGATATAATGAAAAACTGTTTTTT. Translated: CASNRDGYNEKLFF. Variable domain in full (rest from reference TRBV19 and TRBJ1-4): DGGITQSPKYLFRKEGQNVTLSCEQNLNHDAMYWYRQDPGQGLRLIYYSQIVNDFQKGDIAEGYSVSREKKESFPLTVTSAQKNPTAFYLCASNRDGYNEKLFFGSGTQLSVL.

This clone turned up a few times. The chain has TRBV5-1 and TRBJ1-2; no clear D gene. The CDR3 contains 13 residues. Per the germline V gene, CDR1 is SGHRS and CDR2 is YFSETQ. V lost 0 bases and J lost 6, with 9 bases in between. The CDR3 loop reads CASSLATLDGYTF. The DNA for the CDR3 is TGCGCCAGCAGCTTGGCGACATTGGATGGCTACACCTTC.

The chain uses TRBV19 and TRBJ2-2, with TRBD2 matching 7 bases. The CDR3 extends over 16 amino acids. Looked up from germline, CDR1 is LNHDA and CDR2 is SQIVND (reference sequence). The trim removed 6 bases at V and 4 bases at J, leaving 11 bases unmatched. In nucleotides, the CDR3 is TGTGCCAGTAGCTCCGGGCGGGGGAGTATCACCGGGGAGCTGTTTTTT. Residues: CASSSGRGSITGELFF.

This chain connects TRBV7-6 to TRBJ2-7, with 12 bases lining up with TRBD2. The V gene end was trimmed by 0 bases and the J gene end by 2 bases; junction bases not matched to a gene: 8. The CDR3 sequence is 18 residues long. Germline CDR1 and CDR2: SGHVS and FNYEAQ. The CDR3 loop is CASSLAPLLAGGTYEQYF. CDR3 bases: TGTGCCAGCAGCTTAGCACCATTACTAGCGGGAGGTACCTACGAGCAGTACTTC.

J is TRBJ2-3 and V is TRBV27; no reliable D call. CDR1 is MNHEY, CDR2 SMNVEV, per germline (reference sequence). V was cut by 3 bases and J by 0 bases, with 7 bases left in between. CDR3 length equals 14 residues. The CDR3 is CASSFRISTDTQYF. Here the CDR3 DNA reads TGTGCCAGCAGTTTCAGGATAAGCACAGATACGCAGTATTTT.

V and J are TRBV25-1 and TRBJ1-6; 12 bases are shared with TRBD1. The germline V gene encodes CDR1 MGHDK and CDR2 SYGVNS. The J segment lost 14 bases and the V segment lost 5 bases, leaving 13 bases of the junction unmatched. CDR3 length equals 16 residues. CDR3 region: CASSSVWGDRGPTLHF. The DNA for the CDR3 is TGTGCCAGCAGTAGTGTTTGGGGGGACAGGGGGCCAACCCTCCACTTT.

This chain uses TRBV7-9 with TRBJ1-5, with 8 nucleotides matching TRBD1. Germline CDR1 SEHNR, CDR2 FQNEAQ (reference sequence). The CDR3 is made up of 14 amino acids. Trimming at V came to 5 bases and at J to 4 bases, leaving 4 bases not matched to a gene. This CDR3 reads CASSRQGSNQPQHF. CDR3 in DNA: TGTGCCAGCAGCCGACAGGGGTCGAATCAGCCCCAGCATTTT. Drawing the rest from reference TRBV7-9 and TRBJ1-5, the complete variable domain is DTGVSQNPRHKITKRGQNVTFRCDPISEHNRLYWYRQTLGQGPEFLTYFQNEAQLEKSRLLSDRFSAERPKGSFSTLEIQRTEQGDSAMYLCASSRQGSNQPQHFGDGTRLSIL.

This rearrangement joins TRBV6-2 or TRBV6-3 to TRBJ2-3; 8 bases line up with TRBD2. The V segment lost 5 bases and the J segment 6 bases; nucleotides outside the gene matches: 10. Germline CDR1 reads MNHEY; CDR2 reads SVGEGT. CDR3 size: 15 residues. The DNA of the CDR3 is TGTGCCAGCAGTAAAGCGGGAGAGCGCGTCGATACGCAGTATTTT. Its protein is CASSKAGERVDTQYF.

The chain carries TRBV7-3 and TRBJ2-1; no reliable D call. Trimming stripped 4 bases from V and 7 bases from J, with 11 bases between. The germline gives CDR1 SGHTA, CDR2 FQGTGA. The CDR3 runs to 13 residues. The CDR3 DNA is TGTGCCAGCAGCTCCGTAAGCGTTAATGAGCAGTTCTTC. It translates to CASSSVSVNEQFF.